This T cell receptor (beta chain) is drawn from a study of blood T cell repertoires in COVID-19. TCRdb's table, derived via immunoSEQ multiplex PCR, lists solely in-frame clones and lacks some. Seen here are approximately 110,000 clones, 75% to 90% observed once, and the top ten hold roughly 8%. CDR3 size: 14 residues. Germline V lookup: CDR1 LNHNV, CDR2 YYDKDF (reference sequence). Trimming at V came to 1 base and at J to 4 bases, leaving 3 bases not matched to a gene. The rearrangement links TRBV15 to TRBJ1-1; 7 bases align to TRBD1. The receptor was derived from a woman between 40 and 55 years old with acute or convalescent COVID-19. Sequencing was performed on peripheral blood. The CDR3: CATSRADRPTEAFF. The CDR3 nucleotides read TGTGCCACCAGCAGAGCGGACAGGCCCACTGAAGCTTTCTTT.